This entry is about one TCR beta chain. This sample is part of a study of tumor T cells in aggressive B-cell lymphoma. TCRdb keeps only in-frame clones here, not all; method: immunoSEQ multiplex PCR. The repertoire holds some 760 clones, with 85% to 95% as singletons. The sequencing input was tumor tissue. The origin of this receptor is an adult with diffuse large B cell lymphoma.

The CDR3 spells CASSPQGRGGETQYF. For the CDR3, the DNA is TGTGCCAGCAGCCCCCAGGGAAGGGGAGGAGAGACCCAGTACTTC. The chain uses TRBV6-5 and TRBJ2-5; perhaps TRBD2 as D (6 bases). V lost 6 bases, J lost 4 bases, and 18 bases lay in between. CDR3 size: 15 residues. Per germline, CDR1 MNHEY and CDR2 SVGAGI.